These 22 T cell receptor beta chains share one sample of origin, sequenced in a study of cytomegalovirus exposure and HLA in healthy donors. A multiplex PCR was run with 60 Vbeta primers and 13 Jbeta primers. Data came from immunoSEQ multiplex PCR; TCRdb stores just in-frame clones and leaves some out. This sample yields around 140,000 clones, of which 70% to 80% are seen a single time; approximately 1.4% belongs to the top ten. The specimen sequenced was PBMCs. The origin of the receptors is a female donor in good health and CMV-seronegative.

This chain uses TRBV4-1 with TRBJ1-5; D not certain. The CDR3 sequence is 16 residues long. Trimming cost V 7 bases and J 1 base, with 17 bases left between them. The germline V gene has CDR1 MGHRA and CDR2 YSYEKL. In DNA form, the CDR3 reads TGCGCCAGCACCTTGAGGTATGGTGGGAGCAATCAGCCCCAGCATTTT. The encoded protein is CASTLRYGGSNQPQHF.

V usage is TRBV7-9 and J usage is TRBJ1-1, with 9 bases identical to TRBD1. With 2 bases clipped from V and 1 base from J, the junction kept 2 bases outside the gene matches. This CDR3 spans 15 amino acids. Germline V gene data show CDR1 as SEHNR and CDR2 as FQNEAQ (reference sequence). The CDR3 sequence is CASSLLGQGNTEAFF. The CDR3 DNA reads as TGTGCCAGCAGCTTATTGGGACAGGGGAACACTGAAGCTTTCTTT. The complete variable domain, with remaining parts taken from reference TRBV7-9 and TRBJ1-1, reads DTGVSQNPRHKITKRGQNVTFRCDPISEHNRLYWYRQTLGQGPEFLTYFQNEAQLEKSRLLSDRFSAERPKGSFSTLEIQRTEQGDSAMYLCASSLLGQGNTEAFFGQGTRLTVV.

This clone was seen only a few times. V and J are TRBV5-8 and TRBJ2-5, with D possibly matching TRBD1 (6 bases). CDR1 and CDR2 from the germline V gene are SGHTS and YDEGEE. The CDR3 spans 15 residues. The ends were cut back, 3 bases at V and 2 bases at J, with 14 bases in the middle. CDR3 nucleotide sequence: TGTGCCAGCAGCTCTAACAGGGTTGGACAAGAGACCCAGTACTTC. This translates into CASSSNRVGQETQYF.

This sequence joins TRBV5-6 and TRBJ2-1; 10 bases match TRBD2. This CDR3 spans 18 amino acids. The V segment lost 3 bases and the J segment 5 bases; nucleotides outside the gene matches: 14. Germline CDR1 reads SGHDT; CDR2 reads YYEEEE. In DNA form, the CDR3 reads TGTGCCAGCAGCTCCCGACAGGGTGAACTAGCGGGACACAATGAGCAGTTCTTC. Its protein product is CASSSRQGELAGHNEQFF.

The table lists this clone with a few counts. The rearrangement links TRBV9 to TRBJ1-2, with D possibly matching TRBD1 (6 bases). Germline assignment: CDR1 SGDLS and CDR2 YYNGEE. The ends were cut back, 0 bases at V and 8 bases at J, with 14 bases in the middle. This CDR3 comprises 14 residues. The CDR3 bases are TGTGCCAGCAGCGTAGAATCGAAGGGGGGGGGCTACACCTTC. This translates into CASSVESKGGGYTF.

This clone was picked up a small number of times. The chain couples TRBV19 to TRBJ2-7, with D possibly being TRBD1 (6 bases). The V gene lost 3 bases and the J gene lost 6 bases, with 15 bases spanning the gap. Germline assignment: CDR1 LNHDA and CDR2 SQIVND (reference sequence). The CDR3 runs 14 residues. The CDR3 DNA sequence: TGTGCCAGTAGTATCAGGCAGGGGAAGGGCGAGCAGTACTTC. The encoded protein is CASSIRQGKGEQYF.

The chain employs TRBV4-1 and TRBJ1-5, with TRBD1 as a possible D gene (6 bases). Germline-derived CDR1 and CDR2 are MGHRA and YSYEKL. V lost 5 bases and J 5 bases, leaving 10 bases between the germline ends. This CDR3 is 13 amino acids long. CDR3 residues: CASSWDTDQPQHF. The CDR3, as DNA: TGCGCCAGCAGCTGGGACACCGATCAGCCCCAGCATTTT.

The chain has TRBV27 and TRBJ2-4; a weak D match, TRBD1 (6 bases). Trimming stripped 6 bases from V and 3 bases from J, with 18 bases between. Germline V gene lookup returns CDR1 MNHEY and CDR2 SMNVEV (reference sequence). CDR3 length equals 16 residues. CDR3 region: CASSSDRPTYKNIQYF. The CDR3 DNA follows: TGTGCCAGCAGCTCCGACAGGCCGACCTACAAAAACATTCAGTACTTC.

The V and J genes are TRBV7-9 and TRBJ2-1; D gene ambiguous. The germline gives CDR1 SEHNR, CDR2 FQNEAQ (reference sequence). With 5 bases removed from V and 8 bases from J, the gap between germline ends came to 10 bases. The CDR3 is 12 amino acids. The CDR3 nucleotides read TGTGCCAGCAGCCCCCACCAGGATGAGCAGTTCTTC. This sequence encodes CASSPHQDEQFF.

The sample holds a few counts of this clone. The chain combines TRBV4-2 with TRBJ2-5; D may be TRBD2 (5 bases). The length of the CDR3 is 14 residues. Germline CDR1 is LGHNA and CDR2 is YNFKEQ. The V end was cut by 1 base, the J end by 1 base, with 7 bases between. CDR3 DNA sequence: TGTGCCAGCAGCCAAGTGAGCGGCCAAGAGACCCAGTACTTC. This gives the protein CASSQVSGQETQYF.

The chain employs TRBV27 and TRBJ2-7; a possible D gene is TRBD1 (6 bases). Germline CDR1 MNHEY, CDR2 SMNVEV (reference sequence). Trimming left V 1 base short and J 0 bases short, with 10 bases between. The CDR3 contains 15 residues. The CDR3 nucleotides are TGTGCCAGCAGTTTATTCGGGGACACCTCCTACGAGCAGTACTTC. Translated: CASSLFGDTSYEQYF.

DNA of the CDR3: TGTGCCAGCAGTTCGACTCGACGTGAGACCCAGTACTTC. Translation gives CASSSTRRETQYF. The rearrangement uses TRBV11-3 and TRBJ2-5; D remains unclear. V lost 6 bases and J 5 bases, leaving 13 bases between the germline ends. The V gene's germline CDR1 is SGHNT and CDR2 YENEEA. The CDR3 is 13 residues long.

V is TRBV28 and J is TRBJ2-4, with D maybe TRBD1 (6 bases). Germline lookup yields CDR1 MDHEN and CDR2 SYDVKM. This CDR3 comprises 13 residues. With 4 bases removed from V and 9 bases from J, the gap between germline ends came to 13 bases. The CDR3 loop is CASSSTGMGIQYF. The CDR3 DNA is TGTGCCAGCAGTTCCACAGGGATGGGCATTCAGTACTTC.

This sequence joins TRBV5-4 and TRBJ1-1, with no clear D. Per the germline V gene, CDR1 is SGHNT and CDR2 is YYREEE (reference sequence). Trimming took off 4 bases at V and 7 bases at J, with 14 bases between the two ends. The CDR3 is 13 amino acids. CDR3 sequence (DNA): TGTGCCAGCAGCCCACCGGAGAGCTTTGAAGCTTTCTTT. Protein sequence: CASSPPESFEAFF.

The chain links TRBV7-8 to TRBJ2-5, with D possibly being TRBD2 (6 bases). CDR3 size: 15 residues. Germline V gene data show CDR1 as SGHVS and CDR2 as FQNEAQ. V lost 1 base and J lost 1, with 10 bases in between. CDR3 residues: CASSLGRGLQETQYF. The CDR3, as DNA: TGTGCCAGCAGCTTAGGTAGGGGACTCCAAGAGACCCAGTACTTC.

The V gene is TRBV14, the J gene TRBJ1-6; TRBD1 is a possible D gene (5 bases). The CDR3 covers 15 residues. Germline CDR1 reads SGHDN; CDR2 reads FVKESK. V was cut by 4 bases and J by 10 bases, with 17 bases left in between. Written as DNA, the CDR3 is TGTGCCAGCAGCCGAGACAGCTTCGGGATCTCACCCCTCCACTTT. Translation: CASSRDSFGISPLHF.

V is TRBV5-4 and J is TRBJ2-3; 11 bases line up with TRBD2. V shed 7 bases, J shed 0 bases, and the junction held 7 bases outside the gene matches. The germline gives CDR1 SGHNT, CDR2 YYREEE (reference sequence). The CDR3 contains 16 residues. The CDR3 DNA sequence: TGTGCCAGCCGATCTCGGACTAGCGGGAGCACAGATACGCAGTATTTT. This sequence encodes CASRSRTSGSTDTQYF.

V and J are TRBV5-1 and TRBJ1-1; TRBD1 is a possible D gene (5 bases). The length of the CDR3 is 13 residues. Germline CDR1 SGHRS, CDR2 YFSETQ. V shed 0 bases and J shed 6 bases, with 9 bases lying between them. Written as DNA, the CDR3 is TGCGCCAGCAGCTTGGGAGGGGAGGCTGAAGCTTTCTTT. Its translation is CASSLGGEAEAFF.

This clone was seen only once. The rearrangement joins TRBV7-8 to TRBJ2-7, with D possibly being TRBD2 (5 bases). CDR3 length: 14 residues. The V end was cut by 2 bases, the J end by 5 bases, with 13 bases between. CDR1 and CDR2 from the germline V gene are SGHVS and FQNEAQ. CDR3 nucleotide sequence: TGTGCCAGCAGCTTAAGGCCGGGATATGACGAGCAGTACTTC. Translation gives CASSLRPGYDEQYF.

For the CDR3, the DNA is TGTGCCATCGGACTGTCCCAGGTCGAGCAGTACTTC. It is translated as CAIGLSQVEQYF. The chain is built from TRBV10-3 and TRBJ2-7; maybe TRBD2 (5 bases). This CDR3 region has 12 residues. Germline loops: CDR1 ENHRY, CDR2 SYGVKD. V was pared by 8 bases and J by 6 bases, with 14 bases between.

This rearrangement joins TRBV27 to TRBJ2-1, with 9 bases lining up with TRBD2. In germline, CDR1 is MNHEY, CDR2 SMNVEV (reference sequence). J gave up 10 bases and V 5 bases, and 9 bases lay outside the gene matches. The CDR3 totals 14 residues. CDR3 coding DNA: TGTGCCAGCAGTGACCGACTAGCGGTGCAGGAGCAGTTCTTC. Translated: CASSDRLAVQEQFF.

The gene calls are TRBV7-7 and TRBJ2-1, with TRBD1 matching over 10 bases. V shed 0 bases, J shed 5 bases, and the junction held 4 bases outside the gene matches. The germline gives CDR1 SSHAT, CDR2 FNYEAQ (reference sequence). The CDR3 sequence is 16 residues long. CDR3 sequence reads: CASSLAGQGRDNEQFF. The CDR3, as DNA: TGTGCCAGCAGCTTAGCGGGACAGGGGAGGGACAATGAGCAGTTCTTC.